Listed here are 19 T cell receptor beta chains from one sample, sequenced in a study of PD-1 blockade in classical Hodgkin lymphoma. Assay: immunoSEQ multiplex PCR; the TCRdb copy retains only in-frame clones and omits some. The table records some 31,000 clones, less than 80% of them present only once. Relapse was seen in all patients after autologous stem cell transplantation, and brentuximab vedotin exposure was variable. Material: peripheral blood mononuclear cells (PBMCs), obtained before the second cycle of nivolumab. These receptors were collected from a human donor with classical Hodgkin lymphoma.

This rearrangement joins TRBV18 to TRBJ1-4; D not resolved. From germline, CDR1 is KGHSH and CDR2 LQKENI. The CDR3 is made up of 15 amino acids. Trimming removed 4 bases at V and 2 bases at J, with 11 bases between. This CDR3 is CASSQPRPTNEKLFF. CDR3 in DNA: TGTGCCAGCTCACAGCCACGGCCGACTAATGAAAAACTGTTTTTT.

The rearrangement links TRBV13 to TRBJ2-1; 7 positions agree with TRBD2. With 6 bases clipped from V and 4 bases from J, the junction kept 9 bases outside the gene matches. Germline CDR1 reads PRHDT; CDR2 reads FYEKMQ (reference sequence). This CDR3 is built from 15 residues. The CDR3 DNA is TGTGCCAGCAGTCCCTTGGGACTACAATACAATGAGCAGTTCTTC. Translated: CASSPLGLQYNEQFF.

CDR3 amino acids: CATKDRFIAGELFF. The CDR3 DNA sequence: TGTGCCACCAAGGACAGGTTTATCGCCGGGGAGCTGTTTTTT. V and J are TRBV19 and TRBJ2-2; 7 bases match TRBD1. Looked up from germline, CDR1 is LNHDA and CDR2 is SQIVND (reference sequence). The CDR3 runs to 14 residues. With V trimmed by 10 bases and J by 6 bases, 11 bases remained unmatched.

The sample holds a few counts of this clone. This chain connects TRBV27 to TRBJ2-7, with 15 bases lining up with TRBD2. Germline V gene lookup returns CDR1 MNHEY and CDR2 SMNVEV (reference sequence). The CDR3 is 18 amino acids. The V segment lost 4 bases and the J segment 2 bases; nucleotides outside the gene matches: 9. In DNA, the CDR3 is TGTGCCAGCAGTTCCGGACTAGCGGGGGGGCGTCCGACCTACGAGCAGTACTTC. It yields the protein CASSSGLAGGRPTYEQYF.

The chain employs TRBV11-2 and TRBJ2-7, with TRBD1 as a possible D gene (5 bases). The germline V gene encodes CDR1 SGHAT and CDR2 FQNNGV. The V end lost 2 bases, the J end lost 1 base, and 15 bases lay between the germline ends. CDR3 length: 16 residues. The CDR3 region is CASSLNSAGLSYEQYF. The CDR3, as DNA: TGTGCCAGCAGCTTAAATTCGGCAGGGCTTTCCTACGAGCAGTACTTC. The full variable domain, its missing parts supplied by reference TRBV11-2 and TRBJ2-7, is EAGVAQSPRYKIIEKRQSVAFWCNPISGHATLYWYQQILGQGPKLLIQFQNNGVVDDSQLPKDRFSAERLKGVDSTLKIQPAKLEDSAVYLCASSLNSAGLSYEQYFGPGTRLTVT.

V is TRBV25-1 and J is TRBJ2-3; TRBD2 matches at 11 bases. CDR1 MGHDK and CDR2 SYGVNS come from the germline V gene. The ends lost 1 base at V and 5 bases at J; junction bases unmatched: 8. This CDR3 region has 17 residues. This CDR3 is CASSESVIAGGQDTQYF. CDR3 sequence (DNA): TGTGCCAGCAGTGAATCGGTGATAGCGGGGGGGCAAGATACGCAGTATTTT.

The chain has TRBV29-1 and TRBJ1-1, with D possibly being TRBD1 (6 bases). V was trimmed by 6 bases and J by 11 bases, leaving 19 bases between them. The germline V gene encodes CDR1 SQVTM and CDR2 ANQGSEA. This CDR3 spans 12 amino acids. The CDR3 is CSVPPGDQGAFF. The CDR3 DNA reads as TGCAGCGTCCCCCCGGGAGACCAGGGGGCTTTCTTT.

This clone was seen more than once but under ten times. The CDR3 protein is CASSEIPTESEETQYF. The CDR3 nucleotides are TGTGCCAGCAGTGAAATTCCCACAGAGAGTGAAGAGACCCAGTACTTC. The chain is built from TRBV6-1 and TRBJ2-5; unclear D gene. This CDR3 comprises 16 residues. Germline V gives CDR1 MNHNS, CDR2 SASEGT. V dropped 2 bases and J dropped 3 bases, with 16 bases sitting between them.

The DNA for the CDR3 is TGTGCCAGCAGCGTAGCGAATAGCGGGGGGGCGGGAGAGCAGTTCTTC. This codes for CASSVANSGGAGEQFF. The chain employs TRBV9 and TRBJ2-1; 11 nucleotides agree with TRBD2. Germline values: CDR1 SGDLS, CDR2 YYNGEE. Trimming cost V 0 bases and J 10 bases; bases outside gene matches: 9. The CDR3 loop spans 16 amino acids.

CDR3 amino acids: CSARTGDETQYF. As DNA, the CDR3 is TGCAGCGCGAGGACAGGGGACGAGACCCAGTACTTC. This chain uses TRBV29-1 with TRBJ2-5; TRBD1 aligns across 9 bases. J lost 5 bases, V lost 7 bases, and 5 bases had no gene match. This CDR3 is 12 amino acids long. Germline assignment: CDR1 SQVTM and CDR2 ANQGSEA.

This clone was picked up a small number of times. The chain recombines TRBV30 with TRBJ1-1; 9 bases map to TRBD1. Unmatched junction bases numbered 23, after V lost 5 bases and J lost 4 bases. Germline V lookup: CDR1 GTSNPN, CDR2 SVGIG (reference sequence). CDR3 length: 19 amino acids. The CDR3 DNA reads TGTGCCTGGTTTCGCGCGAGCCTGGTCCGGGACAGGGTATCCACTGAAGCTTTCTTT. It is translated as CAWFRASLVRDRVSTEAFF. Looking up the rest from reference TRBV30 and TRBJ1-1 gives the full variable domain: SQTIHQWPATLVQPVGSPLSLECTVEGTSNPNLYWYRQAAGRGLQLLFYSVGIGQISSEVPQNLSASRPQDRQFILSSKKLLLSDSGFYLCAWFRASLVRDRVSTEAFFGQGTRLTVV.

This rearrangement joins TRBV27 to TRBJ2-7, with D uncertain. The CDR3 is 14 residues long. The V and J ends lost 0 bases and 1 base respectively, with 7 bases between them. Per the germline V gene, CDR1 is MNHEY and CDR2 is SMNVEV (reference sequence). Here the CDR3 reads CASSLSAASYEQYF. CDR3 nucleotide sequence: TGTGCCAGCAGTTTATCGGCGGCTTCCTACGAGCAGTACTTC.

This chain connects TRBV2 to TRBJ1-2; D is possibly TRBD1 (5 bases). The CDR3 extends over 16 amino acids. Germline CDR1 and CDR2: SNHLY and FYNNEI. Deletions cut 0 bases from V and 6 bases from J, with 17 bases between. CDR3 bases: TGTGCCAGCAGTGAAGCCGCGCCGGGGGTCGATGATGGCTACACCTTC. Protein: CASSEAAPGVDDGYTF.

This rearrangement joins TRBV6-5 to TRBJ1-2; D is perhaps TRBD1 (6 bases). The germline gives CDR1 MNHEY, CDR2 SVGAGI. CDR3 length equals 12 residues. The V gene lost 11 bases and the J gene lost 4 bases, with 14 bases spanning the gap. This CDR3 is CAGGGGFYGYTF. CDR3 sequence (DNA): TGTGCCGGAGGGGGGGGTTTCTATGGCTACACCTTC.

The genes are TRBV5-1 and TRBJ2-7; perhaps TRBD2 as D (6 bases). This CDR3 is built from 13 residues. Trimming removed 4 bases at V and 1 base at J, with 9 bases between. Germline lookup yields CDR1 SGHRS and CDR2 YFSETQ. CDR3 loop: CASSISGSYEQYF. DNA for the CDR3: TGCGCCAGCAGCATTAGCGGTTCCTACGAGCAGTACTTC.

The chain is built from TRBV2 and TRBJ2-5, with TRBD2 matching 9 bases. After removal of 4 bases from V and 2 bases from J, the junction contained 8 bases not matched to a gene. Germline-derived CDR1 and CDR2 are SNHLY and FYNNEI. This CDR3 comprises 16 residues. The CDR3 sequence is CASSAVSGGLQETQYF. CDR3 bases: TGTGCCAGCAGTGCGGTTAGCGGGGGATTACAAGAGACCCAGTACTTC.

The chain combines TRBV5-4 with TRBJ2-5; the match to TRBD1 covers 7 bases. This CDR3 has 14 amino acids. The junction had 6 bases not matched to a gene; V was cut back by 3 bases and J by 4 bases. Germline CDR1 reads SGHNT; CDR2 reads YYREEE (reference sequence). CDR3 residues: CASSWSYRGETQYF. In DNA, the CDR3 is TGTGCCAGCAGCTGGAGTTACAGGGGAGAGACCCAGTACTTC.

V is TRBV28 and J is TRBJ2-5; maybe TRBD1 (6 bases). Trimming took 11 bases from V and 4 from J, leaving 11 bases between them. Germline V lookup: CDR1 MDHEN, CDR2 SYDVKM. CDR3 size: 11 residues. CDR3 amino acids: CAAQGRETQYF. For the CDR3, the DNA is TGTGCCGCACAGGGACGAGAGACCCAGTACTTC.

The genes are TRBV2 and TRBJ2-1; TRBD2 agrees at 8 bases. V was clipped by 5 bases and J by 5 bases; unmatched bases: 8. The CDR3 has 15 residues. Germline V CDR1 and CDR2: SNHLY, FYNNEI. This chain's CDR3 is CASSNTPTSDNEQFF. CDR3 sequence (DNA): TGTGCCAGCAGTAACACCCCGACTAGCGACAATGAGCAGTTCTTC.